The text below deals with one T cell receptor (beta chain). Only in-frame clones appear in the TCRdb table, and some are missing; sequencing was by immunoSEQ multiplex PCR. The sample records 60,000 or so clones, 70% to 85% being singletons. The data stem from a study of blood T cell repertoires in COVID-19. V gave up 8 bases and J gave up 8 bases, with 18 bases separating them. Germline loops: CDR1 MNHEY, CDR2 SMNVEV (reference sequence). This CDR3 spans 13 amino acids. The sample comprised peripheral blood. The V and J genes are TRBV27 and TRBJ1-2, with D perhaps TRBD1 (6 bases). The receptor's source is a man between 60 and 70 years old with acute or convalescent COVID-19. The CDR3 DNA follows: TGTGCCAGCCTCGGGACACAATCAGACGGCTACACCTTC. The encoded protein is CASLGTQSDGYTF.